The clone carrying this T cell receptor (beta chain) occurred once. V was clipped by 3 bases and J by 3 bases; unmatched bases: 1. Germline V CDR1 and CDR2: MDHEN, SYDVKM. The CDR3 sequence is 14 residues long. The sample comes from a study of blood T cell repertoires in COVID-19. The overall study: The analysed material was cDNA or gDNA that came from T cells, B-cell-depleted T cells, or PBMCs.

In the original analysis: It was from reference gene primer amplification that nucleated cell counts were estimated. TCRdb keeps only in-frame clones here, not all; method: immunoSEQ multiplex PCR. V and J calls and clone size come straight from that table; D and trimming were deduced from the DNA. The sample carries 250,000 to 350,000 clones, approximately 88% recorded once. This chain uses TRBV28 with TRBJ2-4; 8 bases agree with TRBD1. The sample comprised peripheral blood. This receptor was taken from a woman in her 40s who had recovered from COVID-19. CDR3 region: CASSLTGVKNIQYF. The CDR3, as DNA: TGTGCCAGCAGTTTGACAGGGGTCAAAAACATTCAGTACTTC.